The clone carrying this T cell receptor (beta chain) showed up just a few times. What it binds is not known. The sample originates from a study of CD8 T cells in ankylosing spondylitis. Study results and caveats: Blood from ankylosing spondylitis patients appeared to carry a characteristic eight-variant TCR beta motif. Previously reported in reactive arthritis synovial fluid and blood were some of the motif variants.

In making TCR beta libraries, quantitative 5'-RACE with molecular barcodes was used. MiXCR was run by TCRdb on the 5' RACE reads, yielding one entry per CDR3 protein. The table shows tens of thousands of distinct CDR3 sequences, with 30% occurring only once. CDR1 and CDR2 (germline): MNHEY, SMNVEV (reference sequence). CDR3 length: 18 residues. Unmatched junction bases numbered 16, after V lost 4 bases and J lost 7 bases. J is TRBJ2-1 and V is TRBV27, with 10 bases aligning to TRBD2. Input material: synovial fluid, either unsorted or a sorted T cell fraction (not recorded which). The sequence came from a male donor with ankylosing spondylitis. The CDR3 is CASSSGYLRSGRGNEQFF. The CDR3 DNA follows: TGTGCCAGCAGTTCTGGCTACCTTAGAAGCGGGAGGGGGAATGAGCAGTTCTTC.